These 9 T cell receptor beta chains originate from one sample sequenced in a study of blood T cells in healthy people across ages. The second PCR ran about 7 to 12 cycles with a sample-barcoded 5' primer and J-beta primers. TCRdb re-analysed the 5' RACE reads in MiXCR, keeping a single row per CDR3 protein. The sample has hundreds of thousands of distinct CDR3 sequences; under 30% are singletons. The material sequenced was blood. Receptors originate from a woman aged 80 or older in good health.

Only a few counts were recorded for this clonotype. With a much larger clone just one base away, this may be a read error. The chain has TRBV7-2 and TRBJ2-1; D gene ambiguous. V was pared by 7 bases and J by 8 bases, with 15 bases between. The CDR3 totals 13 residues. The germline V gene has CDR1 SGHTA and CDR2 FQGNSA. The CDR3 reads CASKRAPSHEQFF. The CDR3 bases are TGTGCCAGCAAAAGAGCCCCTAGTCATGAGCAGTTCTTC.

V and J are TRBV9 and TRBJ1-1, with D perhaps matching TRBD1 (6 bases). Germline V lookup: CDR1 SGDLS, CDR2 YYNGEE. Trimming stripped 4 bases from V and 4 bases from J, with 17 bases between. The CDR3 has 15 residues. The CDR3 sequence is CASSLRAGATTEAFF. CDR3 DNA sequence: TGTGCCAGCAGCCTACGGGCAGGGGCGACCACTGAAGCTTTCTTT.

The chain recombines TRBV7-2 with TRBJ2-7; TRBD1 might be the D (6 bases). This CDR3 has 15 amino acids. Germline loops: CDR1 SGHTA, CDR2 FQGNSA. Trimming cost V 2 bases and J 1 base, with 12 bases left between them. DNA of the CDR3: TGTGCCAGCAGCTTATACCAGGGGCGATCCTACGAGCAGTACTTC. Its translation is CASSLYQGRSYEQYF.

In its sample, this clonotype was seen a few times. The rearrangement uses TRBV25-1 and TRBJ1-5; D call uncertain. The V and J ends lost 11 bases and 6 bases respectively, with 2 bases between them. CDR1 MGHDK and CDR2 SYGVNS come from the germline V gene. This CDR3 comprises 8 residues. CDR3 loop: CAGQPQHF. The CDR3 DNA is TGTGCCGGTCAGCCCCAGCATTTT.

In regard to this clonotype: A much larger clone differs from this one at a single base, so this may be a read error. The chain uses TRBV20-1 and TRBJ2-3, with 7 positions matching TRBD1. CDR1 is DFQATT and CDR2 is SNEGSKA in the germline V gene (reference sequence). The J segment lost 0 bases and the V segment lost 4 bases, leaving 7 bases of the junction unmatched. The CDR3 extends over 15 amino acids. DNA of the CDR3: TGCAGTGCTACGGACAGGAAGACTAGCACAGATACGCAGTATTTT. The encoded protein is CSATDRKTSTDTQYF.

This chain uses TRBV19 with TRBJ1-5; 8 bases fit TRBD1. The ends lost 7 bases at V and 4 bases at J; junction bases unmatched: 12. From germline, CDR1 is LNHDA and CDR2 SQIVND (reference sequence). This CDR3 region has 16 residues. CDR3 in amino acids: CASNSPDRAGNQPQHF. DNA for the CDR3: TGTGCCAGTAACTCTCCGGACAGGGCCGGGAATCAGCCCCAGCATTTT.

The CDR3 DNA reads as TGTGCCAGCGCCCTTACAAGATTGGTCTACGAGCAGTACTTC. Encoded protein: CASALTRLVYEQYF. The V call is TRBV7-2, the J call TRBJ2-7; the D is unclear. Germline V gene lookup returns CDR1 SGHTA and CDR2 FQGNSA. Between the trimmed V and J ends, which lost 8 bases and 3 bases, there was a span of 17 bases. This CDR3 comprises 14 residues.

This clonotype was picked up many times. The gene calls are TRBV15 and TRBJ2-5; 7 bases match TRBD1. V gave up 6 bases and J gave up 5 bases; unmatched junction bases: 9. Germline V gives CDR1 LNHNV, CDR2 YYDKDF (reference sequence). The CDR3 runs to 14 residues. The CDR3 nucleotides read TGTGCCACCAGTCCCCACAGGGGATCGGAGACCCAGTACTTC. This encodes CATSPHRGSETQYF.

This chain uses TRBV13 with TRBJ1-3, with 7 bases fitting TRBD1. V lost 5 bases, J lost 2 bases, and 9 bases stayed unmatched. The CDR3 is made up of 16 amino acids. The germline gives CDR1 PRHDT, CDR2 FYEKMQ (reference sequence). CDR3 in DNA: TGTGCCAGCAGCGTTAAAACAGGGGCTACTGGAAACACCATATATTTT. This codes for CASSVKTGATGNTIYF.